This TCR beta chain is drawn from a study of long-term antiretroviral therapy in people with HIV. The CDR3 has 11 residues. CDR1 is DFQATT, CDR2 SNEGSKA, per germline (reference sequence). At the survey level, the v3.0 immunoSEQ assay was run. This table comes from immunoSEQ multiplex PCR, and its TCRdb copy is limited to in-frame clones, with some not included. The sample yields roughly 17,000 clones, roughly 95% seen once. This sample comprised unsorted PBMCs, obtained less than 12 years after starting antiretroviral therapy. The TCR was taken from a man between 25 and 39 years old with HIV. The chain recombines TRBV20-1 with TRBJ2-1; TRBD2 might be the D (6 bases). The CDR3 DNA reads TGCAGAGTAGCCGGGGGCAATGAGCAGTTCTTC. It is translated as CRVAGGNEQFF.